This is a list of T cell receptor beta chains from one sample in a study of blood T cell repertoires in COVID-19. Method: immunoSEQ multiplex PCR; TCRdb's copy keeps in-frame clones and lacks some. This sample yields 150,000 to 200,000 clones, of which around 74% are seen a single time; about 3% belongs to the top ten. Sequenced sample: peripheral blood. All receptors come from a woman older than 75 with acute or convalescent COVID-19. CDR3s include the opening cysteine and the closing phenylalanine or tryptophan. The D gene is left open where the match is weak. Clone size is not always given. Where it is, it says once, few, many or a class for expanded clones.

j_call: TRBJ2-1
clone_size: many
v_call: TRBV5-1
d_call: TRBD2
cdr3_nt: TGCGCCAGCAGCCTCCAGGTGGGGACTAGCTGGGGGCGGGAGCAGTTCTTC
cdr3_aa: CASSLQVGTSWGREQFF

j_call: TRBJ2-5
clone_size: .
v_call: TRBV28
d_call: TRBD1
cdr3_nt: TGTGCCAGCAGTTTTACCGGGACAGGGATGGAGACCCAGTACTTC
cdr3_aa: CASSFTGTGMETQYF

j_call: TRBJ2-7
clone_size: .
v_call: TRBV27
d_call: TRBD2
cdr3_nt: TGTGCCAGCACCCCGGGACTAGCGGGAGTCTACGAGCAGTACTTC
cdr3_aa: CASTPGLAGVYEQYF

j_call: TRBJ1-1
clone_size: .
v_call: TRBV9
d_call: .
cdr3_nt: TGTGCCAGCAGCGTAGTTGGGTGGCTCGAGGAGAACACTGAAGCTTTCTTT
cdr3_aa: CASSVVGWLEENTEAFF

j_call: TRBJ2-7
clone_size: .
v_call: TRBV28
d_call: .
cdr3_nt: TGTGCCAGCAGTTTAGTCGGGATGGGGGGCGGGGGCTACGAGCAGTACTTC
cdr3_aa: CASSLVGMGGGGYEQYF

j_call: TRBJ2-1
clone_size: few
v_call: TRBV10-3
d_call: TRBD2
cdr3_nt: TGTGCCATCAGTGAGGAGGGGAGCGGGAGAGGATCCTACAATGAGCAGTTCTTC
cdr3_aa: CAISEEGSGRGSYNEQFF

j_call: TRBJ1-2
clone_size: .
v_call: TRBV14
d_call: .
cdr3_nt: TGTGCCAGCAGCGGGGGACATCTCTATGGCTACACCTTC
cdr3_aa: CASSGGHLYGYTF

j_call: TRBJ1-6
clone_size: .
v_call: TRBV4-3
d_call: .
cdr3_nt: TGCGCCAGCAGCCCCGGAAGGGAGGGTACCGCTGATTCACCCCTCCACTTT
cdr3_aa: CASSPGREGTADSPLHF

j_call: TRBJ2-1
clone_size: few
v_call: TRBV7-3
d_call: .
cdr3_nt: TGTGCCAGCAGCCCTAGTAACTACAATGAGCAGTTCTTC
cdr3_aa: CASSPSNYNEQFF

j_call: TRBJ1-2
clone_size: .
v_call: TRBV10-3
d_call: .
cdr3_nt: TGTGCCATCAGTGAGTTGGTCAGGGGAGATGGCTACACCTTC
cdr3_aa: CAISELVRGDGYTF

j_call: TRBJ1-1
clone_size: .
v_call: TRBV7-9
d_call: TRBD1
cdr3_nt: TGTGCCAGCAGTCCGGGACAGGGGGAAGGGACTGAAGCTTTCTTT
cdr3_aa: CASSPGQGEGTEAFF

j_call: TRBJ2-2
clone_size: .
v_call: TRBV18
d_call: .
cdr3_nt: TGTGCCAGCTCACCACCGGGAGAGGGCACCGGGGAGCTGTTTTTT
cdr3_aa: CASSPPGEGTGELFF

j_call: TRBJ2-7
clone_size: .
v_call: TRBV10-3
d_call: .
cdr3_nt: TGTGCTATGGGCAGGTCGGAGGTCGAGCAGTACTTC
cdr3_aa: CAMGRSEVEQYF